This T cell receptor beta chain originates from a study of post-analysis software for immune sequencing data. Across the study: Patients with relapsing-remitting, secondary progressive and progressive-relapsing multiple sclerosis courses were all represented. Regarding the study as a whole: Controls' normalized Chao1 diversity significantly exceeded that of multiple sclerosis patients. When the samples were clustered directly with F measure, those that had been prepared in the same batch showed strong co-clustering. Patients showed TRBV5-6, TRBV5-1 and TRBV20-1 among five TRBV segments more frequent than in controls.

Libraries were made from TCR beta cDNA, and they carried unique molecular identifiers. When 1 to 10 million T cells were used, they gave around 500,000 cDNA molecules. MiXCR was run by TCRdb on the PCR reads, yielding one entry per CDR3 protein. The sample lists about 760,000 distinct CDR3 sequences, 25% to 30% seen once, with 0.5% to 0.6% in the top ten. This clonotype was seen only a few times. Its antigen remains unidentified. The length of the CDR3 is 14 residues. Germline-derived CDR1 and CDR2 are LGHDT and YNNKEL (reference sequence). Trimming left V 0 bases short and J 6 bases short, with 11 bases between.

The clonotype was recovered from a girl aged 10-17 years with multiple sclerosis. What was sequenced was blood. The chain links TRBV3-1 to TRBJ1-2; D might be TRBD1 (5 bases). The DNA for the CDR3 is TGTGCCAGCAGCCAAGATTTGACAGACGATGGCTACACCTTC. Encoded protein: CASSQDLTDDGYTF.